Listed below are T cell receptor beta chains from one sample, sequenced in a study of T cell repertoires in cytomegalovirus infection. TCRdb re-analysed the reads in MiXCR, keeping a single row per CDR3 protein. Of hundreds of thousands of distinct CDR3 sequences listed, around 32% were seen once; the top ten hold 18%. No antigen has been assigned to these receptors. The sample in question was cultured PBMCs, obtained from culture after CMV antigen stimulation. These receptors were taken from a human donor in good health (CMV status not recorded). Some clones in this sample may be carry-over from other donors' samples. CDR3s include the opening cysteine and the closing phenylalanine or tryptophan. The order of the fields is CDR3 DNA, CDR3 protein, clone size, D gene, J gene, V gene. D genes are given only for firm matches. Only some rows state a clone size, as once, few, many or a class for expanded clones.

TGTGCCATCAGTGGGGGGGAAGGGGGTCAGCCCCAGCATTTT CAISGGEGGQPQHF - - TRBJ1-5 TRBV10-3
TGTGCCAGCTCACCGACAGGTCGAGGATCACCCCTCCACTTT CASSPTGRGSPLHF - - TRBJ1-6 TRBV18
TGTGCCAGCAACGGGGGGAGTCACTATTCACCCCTCCACTTT CASNGGSHYSPLHF - - TRBJ1-6 TRBV9
TGCAGCGCCCAAGGGCTAGCGGGAGTTGGGGCCAATGAGCAGTTCTTC CSAQGLAGVGANEQFF - TRBD2 TRBJ2-1 TRBV29-1
TGTGCCAGCAGTCGGACCCCCTTTGGGGCTGAAGCTTTCTTT CASSRTPFGAEAFF - - TRBJ1-1 TRBV6-1
TGTGCCAGCAGTTTATCGGCTCAGGGGTTCGATCAGCCCCAGCATTTT CASSLSAQGFDQPQHF - - TRBJ1-5 TRBV27
TGTGCCAGCAGCTTACGACGGGGCACAGATACGCAGTATTTT CASSLRRGTDTQYF many - TRBJ2-3 TRBV7-6
TGCGCCAGCAGCTTGGTGGACAGAGCTAACTATGGCTACACCTTC CASSLVDRANYGYTF - - TRBJ1-2 TRBV5-1
TGTGCCAGCAGTCCTCCAGGGCGGGGGAAATACGAGCAGTACTTC CASSPPGRGKYEQYF - TRBD2 TRBJ2-7 TRBV6-1
TGCAGTGCTAGGGGGGTTGTCGGCAATCAGCCCCAGCATTTT CSARGVVGNQPQHF few - TRBJ1-5 TRBV20-1
TGTGCCAGCAGCCCATATAGCGGGAGCGGCACCGGGGAGCTGTTTTTT CASSPYSGSGTGELFF - TRBD2 TRBJ2-2 TRBV7-8
TGTGCCAGCAGCTTCCAGGGAGGGGATGAGCAGTTCTTC CASSFQGGDEQFF many TRBD2 TRBJ2-1 TRBV7-2
TGTGCCAGCTCACCCCCGACCCGAGCGCCGTTCTTC CASSPPTRAPFF - - TRBJ2-1 TRBV18
TGTGCCAGCTTGCGGCGGGACAGGGTGGCAGATACGCAGTATTTT CASLRRDRVADTQYF few TRBD1 TRBJ2-3 TRBV7-2
TGTGCCAGCAGGGAAGCGGGGCCCGAGACCCAGTACTTC CASREAGPETQYF - TRBD2 TRBJ2-5 TRBV28
TGTGCCAGCACCCCGGACATCGGAGATACGCAGTATTTT CASTPDIGDTQYF few - TRBJ2-3 TRBV7-2
TGTGCCAGCAGCGGGTGGGGGGGGCAGTATTTT CASSGWGGQYF - TRBD2 TRBJ2-3 TRBV11-2
TGCGCCAGCAGCCAAGGACAGGGTAGGACCTACGAGCAGTACTTC CASSQGQGRTYEQYF - TRBD1 TRBJ2-7 TRBV5-1
TGTGCCAGTAGTCTTCCGGCCTCAGCAGAGACCCAGTACTTC CASSLPASAETQYF few - TRBJ2-5 TRBV19
TGTGCCAGCAGTCTCAGCGGGAGTGCCTACAATGAGCAGTTCTTC CASSLSGSAYNEQFF - TRBD2 TRBJ2-1 TRBV7-6
TGTGCCAGCAGCGACGGGACTAGCGGAATCACAGATACGCAGTATTTT CASSDGTSGITDTQYF - TRBD2 TRBJ2-3 TRBV7-9
TGTGCCAGCGGGGCCGCCTACCTGGATACGCAGTATTTT CASGAAYLDTQYF - - TRBJ2-3 TRBV6-6